Below are 26 T cell receptor beta chains sequenced from a single sample in a study of control samples from healthy donors and cancer patients. Profiling relied on immunoSEQ multiplex PCR, and the TCRdb table lists in-frame clones only, not all of them. The sample lists 150,000 to 200,000 clones; 80% to 95% were seen once. Sequenced input: blood. All receptors come from a man younger than 35 in good health.

This clone was seen only a few times. The rearrangement links TRBV18 to TRBJ1-2; D unresolved. The germline CDR1 and CDR2 sequences are KGHSH and LQKENI. V gave up 3 bases and J gave up 3 bases, with 14 bases separating them. The CDR3 spans 15 residues. The CDR3 coding sequence is TGTGCCAGCTCACCTCGAGCCGAGGGAGACTATGGCTACACCTTC. It encodes CASSPRAEGDYGYTF.

V is TRBV5-1 and J is TRBJ2-1; TRBD2 aligns across 8 bases. Per the germline V gene, CDR1 is SGHRS and CDR2 is YFSETQ. Losses at the gene ends were 5 bases for V and 7 bases for J; bases not matched to a gene: 11. This CDR3 has 15 amino acids. The CDR3 spells CASRPRTSLTNEQFF. CDR3 DNA: TGCGCCAGCAGGCCCCGGACTAGCTTGACGAATGAGCAGTTCTTC.

The CDR3 loop reads CATSRGTSGGGTDTQYF. The CDR3 nucleotides are TGTGCCACCAGCAGAGGTACTAGCGGGGGGGGCACAGATACGCAGTATTTT. The chain employs TRBV15 and TRBJ2-3, with 13 bases aligning to TRBD2. The length of the CDR3 is 17 residues. CDR1 is LNHNV, CDR2 YYDKDF, per germline (reference sequence). V trimming: 1 base; J trimming: 1 base; junction bases outside the gene matches: 2.

V usage is TRBV30 and J usage is TRBJ1-3; TRBD1 matches 9 bases. In germline, CDR1 is GTSNPN, CDR2 SVGIG (reference sequence). J lost 2 bases, V lost 3 bases, and 2 bases had no gene match. CDR3 size: 14 residues. CDR3 coding DNA: TGTGCCTGGAGCAGGGACAGGGCTGGAAACACCATATATTTT. Translation: CAWSRDRAGNTIYF. Full variable domain (remainder filled in from reference TRBV30 and TRBJ1-3): SQTIHQWPATLVQPVGSPLSLECTVEGTSNPNLYWYRQAAGRGLQLLFYSVGIGQISSEVPQNLSASRPQDRQFILSSKKLLLSDSGFYLCAWSRDRAGNTIYFGEGSWLTVV.

V gene TRBV2 combines with J gene TRBJ1-4, with D possibly TRBD1 on 5 matching bases. Germline CDR1 is SNHLY and CDR2 is FYNNEI. V was shortened by 0 bases and J by 3 bases, with 14 bases between the two germline ends. The CDR3 totals 17 residues. This chain's CDR3 is CASSEAGRASANEKLFF. The CDR3 DNA is TGTGCCAGCAGTGAAGCAGGCAGGGCGTCGGCTAATGAAAAACTGTTTTTT.

The V gene is TRBV30, the J gene TRBJ2-3, with 13 bases fitting TRBD2. Germline CDR1 GTSNPN, CDR2 SVGIG (reference sequence). This CDR3 has 16 amino acids. V lost 2 bases to trimming and J lost 4 bases; unmatched junction nucleotides: 6. Written as DNA, the CDR3 is TGTGCCTGGAGTTATACTAGCGGGGGGGCAGCAGATACGCAGTATTTT. Its protein is CAWSYTSGGAADTQYF.

The V gene is TRBV9, the J gene TRBJ2-3; no clear D gene. The CDR3 covers 15 residues. Germline V CDR1 and CDR2: SGDLS, YYNGEE. With 3 bases removed from V and 0 bases from J, the gap between germline ends came to 11 bases. The CDR3 DNA is TGTGCCAGCAGCGCCGACCGTTTAAGCACAGATACGCAGTATTTT. This codes for CASSADRLSTDTQYF.

This clone turned up a few times. The chain couples TRBV7-9 to TRBJ2-1; 13 nucleotides align to TRBD2. This CDR3 region has 18 residues. V trimming: 7 bases; J trimming: 0 bases; junction bases outside the gene matches: 9. CDR1 SEHNR and CDR2 FQNEAQ come from the germline V gene (reference sequence). The CDR3 DNA sequence: TGTGCCAGCATCCTAGGACTAGCGGGGGCCAGCTCCTACAATGAGCAGTTCTTC. This translates into CASILGLAGASSYNEQFF.

The V call is TRBV6-5, the J call TRBJ2-3; 7 bases match TRBD2. Looked up from germline, CDR1 is MNHEY and CDR2 is SVGAGI. The CDR3 loop spans 15 amino acids. The ends lost 6 bases at V and 1 base at J; junction bases unmatched: 7. CDR3 in amino acids: CASRLSGAGTDTQYF. The DNA of the CDR3 is TGTGCCAGCAGATTAAGCGGGGCGGGCACAGATACGCAGTATTTT.

This chain links TRBV18 with TRBJ2-1, with TRBD1 identical over 8 bases. V shed 4 bases and J 9 bases; nucleotides not matched to a gene: 8. The CDR3 runs to 14 residues. Germline lookup yields CDR1 KGHSH and CDR2 LQKENI. The CDR3 loop is CASSLLQGAGEQFF. CDR3 bases: TGTGCCAGCTCACTCCTCCAGGGGGCGGGTGAGCAGTTCTTC.

The chain links TRBV7-9 to TRBJ1-1; TRBD1 agrees at 9 bases. The CDR3 has 16 residues. CDR1 and CDR2 (germline): SEHNR, FQNEAQ (reference sequence). J lost 11 bases, V lost 6 bases, and 19 bases had no gene match. The CDR3 region is CASSHFPPTGGGGAFF. The DNA of the CDR3 is TGTGCCAGCAGTCACTTCCCCCCCACAGGGGGCGGCGGGGCTTTCTTT.

This rearrangement joins TRBV7-9 to TRBJ1-1; 7 nucleotides align to TRBD1. The V segment lost 0 bases and the J segment 10 bases; nucleotides outside the gene matches: 8. The length of the CDR3 is 14 residues. The germline V gene encodes CDR1 SEHNR and CDR2 FQNEAQ (reference sequence). CDR3 sequence (DNA): TGTGCCAGCAGCTTAGCGCTTATCGGACAGGTAGCTTTCTTT. Encoded protein: CASSLALIGQVAFF.

This chain uses TRBV5-6 with TRBJ2-3; TRBD1 matches at 8 bases. J was trimmed by 2 bases and V by 4 bases; bases with no gene match: 6. Per germline, CDR1 SGHDT and CDR2 YYEEEE. This CDR3 contains 15 residues. The CDR3 is CASSARTGFTDTQYF. The CDR3, as DNA: TGTGCCAGCAGCGCCAGGACAGGGTTCACAGATACGCAGTATTTT.

V usage is TRBV3-1 (or the pseudogene TRBV3-2) and J usage is TRBJ2-7, with D possibly TRBD2 on 5 matching bases. The germline CDR1 and CDR2 sequences are LGHDT and YNNKEL (reference sequence). There are 15 residues in the CDR3. V was shortened by 0 bases and J by 3 bases, with 12 bases between the two germline ends. DNA of the CDR3: TGTGCCAGCAGCCAAGATTCGAGAGGGAGCTACGAGCAGTACTTC. It specifies CASSQDSRGSYEQYF.

V and J are TRBV19 and TRBJ1-1, with D perhaps TRBD1 (6 bases). With 10 bases removed from V and 3 bases from J, the gap between germline ends came to 18 bases. The CDR3 totals 14 residues. Germline V gene lookup returns CDR1 LNHDA and CDR2 SQIVND (reference sequence). The CDR3 sequence is CATQGQGRDTEAFF. The CDR3 coding sequence is TGTGCCACCCAGGGGCAGGGTAGGGACACTGAAGCTTTCTTT. The full variable domain, rest sourced from reference TRBV19 and TRBJ1-1, is DGGITQSPKYLFRKEGQNVTLSCEQNLNHDAMYWYRQDPGQGLRLIYYSQIVNDFQKGDIAEGYSVSREKKESFPLTVTSAQKNPTAFYLCATQGQGRDTEAFFGQGTRLTVV.

CDR3 loop: CASSLGLAPNTGELFF. In DNA form, the CDR3 reads TGTGCCAGCAGCCTAGGACTAGCGCCCAACACCGGGGAGCTGTTTTTT. This chain uses TRBV5-4 with TRBJ2-2, with TRBD2 matching over 9 bases. V was pared by 4 bases and J by 2 bases, with 6 bases of the junction left unmatched. CDR3 length equals 16 residues. Germline V gene data show CDR1 as SGHNT and CDR2 as YYREEE (reference sequence).

The J gene is TRBJ2-7, the V gene TRBV24-1; D gene ambiguous. V was cut by 3 bases and J by 2 bases, with 1 base left in between. This CDR3 is 11 amino acids long. Germline assignment: CDR1 KGHDR and CDR2 SFDVKD. CDR3 region: CATSDPYEQYF. CDR3 sequence (DNA): TGTGCCACCAGTGATCCCTACGAGCAGTACTTC.

J is TRBJ2-7 and V is TRBV7-9, with D possibly TRBD2 on 5 matching bases. Germline V gene data show CDR1 as SEHNR and CDR2 as FQNEAQ (reference sequence). The ends were cut back, 1 base at V and 2 bases at J, with 9 bases in the middle. CDR3 length: 14 residues. CDR3 sequence: CASSLDPAAYEQYF. The CDR3 DNA is TGTGCCAGCAGCTTAGACCCAGCGGCCTACGAGCAGTACTTC.

The CDR3, as DNA: TGTGCCAGCAGTTCTCCGCGGGGCACGGGCACAGATACGCAGTATTTT. Its translation is CASSSPRGTGTDTQYF. The genes are TRBV27 and TRBJ2-3, with D possibly being TRBD2 (6 bases). Germline-derived CDR1 and CDR2 are MNHEY and SMNVEV (reference sequence). V lost 4 bases and J lost 1, with 15 bases in between. The CDR3 spans 16 residues.

In this sample, this clone turned up a few times. The chain recombines TRBV7-9 with TRBJ2-1, with TRBD2 as a possible D gene (5 bases). Germline CDR1 and CDR2: SEHNR and FQNEAQ (reference sequence). V was trimmed by 5 bases and J by 7 bases, leaving 15 bases between them. The CDR3 loop spans 14 amino acids. The CDR3 nucleotides are TGTGCCAGCAGCGCAACTAGATCGGGTAATGAGCAGTTCTTC. As protein: CASSATRSGNEQFF.

For the CDR3, the DNA is TGTGCCAGCAGCTTCATAGTCACAGATACGCAGTATTTT. This sequence encodes CASSFIVTDTQYF. The chain couples TRBV7-2 to TRBJ2-3; D is ambiguous. CDR1 is SGHTA, CDR2 FQGNSA, per germline. The CDR3 sequence is 13 residues long. V dropped 3 bases and J dropped 2 bases, with 6 bases sitting between them.

The CDR3 loop reads CASSGTTGNTIYF. In DNA, the CDR3 is TGTGCCAGCAGTGGGACAACTGGAAACACCATATATTTT. J is TRBJ1-3 and V is TRBV6-2 or TRBV6-3; perhaps TRBD1 as D (6 bases). The CDR3 is 13 residues long. CDR1 and CDR2 (germline): MNHEY, SVGEGT. V was pared by 5 bases and J by 2 bases, with 7 bases between.

The rearrangement uses TRBV20-1 and TRBJ2-7; TRBD2 matches at 8 bases. The CDR3 has 14 residues. From germline, CDR1 is DFQATT and CDR2 SNEGSKA (reference sequence). With V trimmed by 3 bases and J by 5 bases, 9 bases remained unmatched. The CDR3 sequence: CSASPPGGAHEQYF. The CDR3 nucleotides read TGCAGTGCTAGTCCCCCGGGGGGGGCCCACGAGCAGTACTTC.

The genes are TRBV7-2 and TRBJ2-1; maybe TRBD1 (6 bases). CDR3 length: 15 residues. Between the trimmed V and J ends, which lost 6 bases and 1 base, there was a span of 13 bases. Germline values: CDR1 SGHTA, CDR2 FQGNSA. CDR3 nucleotide sequence: TGTGCCAGCAGGTCCCCAGGGGTGTCCTACAATGAGCAGTTCTTC. Its translation is CASRSPGVSYNEQFF.

The chain carries TRBV5-5 and TRBJ1-3, with D unresolved. This CDR3 has 18 amino acids. V lost 3 bases, J lost 0 bases, and 19 bases lay in between. Germline CDR1 reads SGHKS; CDR2 reads YYEKEE (reference sequence). The DNA of the CDR3 is TGTGCCAGCAGCTGGGGAGGTGTCAGGATCAGCTCTGGAAACACCATATATTTT. Protein sequence: CASSWGGVRISSGNTIYF.

In this sample, this clone turned up once. This chain joins TRBV12-3 or TRBV12-4 and TRBJ2-1; D possibly corresponds to TRBD1 (6 bases). This CDR3 is built from 11 residues. The V end was cut by 6 bases, the J end by 15 bases, with 15 bases between. For the CDR3, the DNA is TGTGCCAGCAGCGGACAGCTGGTGTTGTTCTTC. This codes for CASSGQLVLFF.